This record covers a single TCR beta chain. The data were obtained in a study of control samples from healthy donors and cancer patients. Sequencing used immunoSEQ multiplex PCR; TCRdb keeps in-frame clones, though not all of them. The table lists 90,000 to 150,000 clones, around nine tenths of them singletons. Germline CDR1 and CDR2: MGHDK and SYGVNS. Trimming left V 7 bases short and J 5 bases short, with 14 bases between. The CDR3 totals 13 residues. The chain is built from TRBV25-1 and TRBJ1-2; D call uncertain. Specimen: blood. This receptor was identified in a man aged 25 to 40 in good health. DNA of the CDR3: TGTGCCAGCAAGGCGGGCCTTGGGTATGGCTACACCTTC. Translating it yields CASKAGLGYGYTF.